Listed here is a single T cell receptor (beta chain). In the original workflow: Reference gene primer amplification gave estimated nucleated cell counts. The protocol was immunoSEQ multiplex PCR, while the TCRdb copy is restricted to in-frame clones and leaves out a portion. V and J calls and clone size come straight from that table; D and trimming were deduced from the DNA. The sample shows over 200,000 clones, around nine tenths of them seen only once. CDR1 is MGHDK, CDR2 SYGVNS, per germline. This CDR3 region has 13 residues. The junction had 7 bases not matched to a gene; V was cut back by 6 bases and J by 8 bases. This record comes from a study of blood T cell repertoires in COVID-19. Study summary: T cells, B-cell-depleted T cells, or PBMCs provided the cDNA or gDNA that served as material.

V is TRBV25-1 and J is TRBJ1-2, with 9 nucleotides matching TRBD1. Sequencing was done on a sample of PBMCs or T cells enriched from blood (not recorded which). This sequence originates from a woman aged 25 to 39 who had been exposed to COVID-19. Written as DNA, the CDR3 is TGTGCCAGCAGGCCGACAGGGGGGACGGGCTACACCTTC. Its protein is CASRPTGGTGYTF.